Below, one TCR beta chain is given with its context. Its antigen specificity is not known. No much larger clonotype is one base removed from it; base qualities were not supplied. This record comes from a study of blood T cell repertoires in COVID-19 (dated by TCRdb to 2018 to 2020). At the level of the whole study: Samples covering the acute and convalescent phases of COVID-19 were provided by collaborators in the United States, Italy and Spain. The repertoires were released in a freely available public database meant as a resource for research on the immune response to SARS-CoV-2. Where available, HLA class I and class II types were taken from metadata supplied by the sample provider and were not determined by assay-based typing. The samples were drawn from two sources: the first 160 participants of the ongoing ImmuneRACE study, and 1,254 subjects contributed by 6 global collaborators. The material from the prospective study consisted of cDNA or gDNA derived from T cells, B-cell-depleted T cells, or PBMCs. Nearly every sample came with metadata listing a de-identified subject ID, COVID-19 status, age in years and sex. The dataset comprised deeply sampled blood TCRbeta repertoires from subjects exposed to, actively infected with, or recovered from COVID-19.

Here is what the overall study found, with its caveats: Clinical and demographic metadata were provided uncurated, with the amount varying by source and participant.

Whole blood was collected in K2EDTA tubes by collaborating institutions according to the institutions' own protocols. For TCRbeta analysis, collaborators shipped samples in one of three forms: frozen whole blood, isolated PBMCs, or DNA extracted from either of those sample types. TCRbeta CDR3 regions were amplified from genomic DNA using the immunoSEQ Assay, a bias-controlled multiplex PCR. Per the source publication's procedure: The number of nucleated cells in each sample was estimated from the amplification of reference gene primers within the assay. To quantify the absolute abundance of each unique TCRbeta CDR3 rearrangement, sequence reads were collapsed and filtered. For each sample, productive Simpson clonality was calculated as the square root of Simpson's diversity index over productive rearrangements. The clones in this table, taken by TCRdb from immuneACCESS, are in-frame only. Not every clone is retained; where verified, under half of the shortfall comes from an unresolved V gene, and the cause of the rest is unknown. D and trimming were read from the DNA, whereas the V and J calls and clone size are those reported in that table. This sample gives 200,000 to 250,000 clones in total; approximately 80% of them show up just once. The ten largest clones take up around 6.5% of the sample.

Specimen: peripheral blood. This sequence was found in a woman in her sixties with active or convalescent COVID-19.

The CDR3 is CASSVAPGQGTGNTIYF. The sequence in DNA is TGTGCCAGCAGCGTAGCTCCGGGACAGGGAACGGGAAACACCATATATTTT. The rearrangement combines TRBV9 with TRBJ1-3; 9 central bases correspond to TRBD1. The CDR3 goes from the cysteine to the phenylalanine over 17 residues. Only CDR3 DNA is held: 51 bases, read in frame from base 1. The junction shows trimming of 0 bases on V and 4 bases on J, and the gene matches do not reach 8 bases of it. From the germline V gene, CDR1 is SGDLS and CDR2 is YYNGEE.